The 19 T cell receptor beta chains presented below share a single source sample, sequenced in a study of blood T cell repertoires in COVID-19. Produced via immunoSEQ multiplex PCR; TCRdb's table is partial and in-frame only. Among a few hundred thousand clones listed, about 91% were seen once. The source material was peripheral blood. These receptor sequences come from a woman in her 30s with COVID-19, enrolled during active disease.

The DNA of the CDR3 is TGTGCCAGCAGCCCACCGTGGGCGGGGAACACCGGGGAGCTGTTTTTT. Protein: CASSPPWAGNTGELFF. The V and J genes are TRBV5-4 and TRBJ2-2; D may be TRBD2 (5 bases). V was trimmed by 4 bases and J by 1 base, leaving 14 bases between them. Germline loops: CDR1 SGHNT, CDR2 YYREEE (reference sequence). The CDR3 runs 16 residues.

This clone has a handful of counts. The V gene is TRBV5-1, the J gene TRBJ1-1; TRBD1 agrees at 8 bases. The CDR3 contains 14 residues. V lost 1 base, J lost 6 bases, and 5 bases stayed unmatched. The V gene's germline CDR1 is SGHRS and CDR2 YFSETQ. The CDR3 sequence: CASSLQAGGPEAFF. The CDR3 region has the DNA TGCGCCAGCAGCTTGCAGGCAGGGGGCCCTGAAGCTTTCTTT.

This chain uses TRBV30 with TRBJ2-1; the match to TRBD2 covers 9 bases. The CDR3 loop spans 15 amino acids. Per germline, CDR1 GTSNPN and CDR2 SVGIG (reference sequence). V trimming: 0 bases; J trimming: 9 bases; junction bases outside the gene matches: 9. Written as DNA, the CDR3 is TGTGCCTGGAGTGTACGGGGCGGACTAGCGATTGAGCAGTTCTTC. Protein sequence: CAWSVRGGLAIEQFF.

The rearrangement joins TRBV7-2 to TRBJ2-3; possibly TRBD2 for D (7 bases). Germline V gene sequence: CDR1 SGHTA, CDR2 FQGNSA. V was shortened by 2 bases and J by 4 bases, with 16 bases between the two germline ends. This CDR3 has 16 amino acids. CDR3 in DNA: TGTGCCAGCAGCTTAAAATGGGGGGGCCTGGCAGATACGCAGTATTTT. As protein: CASSLKWGGLADTQYF. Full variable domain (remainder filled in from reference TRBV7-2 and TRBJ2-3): GAGVSQSPSNKVTEKGKDVELRCDPISGHTALYWYRQSLGQGLEFLIYFQGNSAPDKSGLPSDRFSAERTGGSVSTLTIQRTQQEDSAVYLCASSLKWGGLADTQYFGPGTRLTVL.

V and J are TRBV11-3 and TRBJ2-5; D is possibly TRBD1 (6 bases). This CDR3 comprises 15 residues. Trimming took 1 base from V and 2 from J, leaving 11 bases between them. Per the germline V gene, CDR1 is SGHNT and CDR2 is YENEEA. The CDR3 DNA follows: TGTGCCAGCAGCTTAGGGACAGCCCTACAAGAGACCCAGTACTTC. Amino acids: CASSLGTALQETQYF.

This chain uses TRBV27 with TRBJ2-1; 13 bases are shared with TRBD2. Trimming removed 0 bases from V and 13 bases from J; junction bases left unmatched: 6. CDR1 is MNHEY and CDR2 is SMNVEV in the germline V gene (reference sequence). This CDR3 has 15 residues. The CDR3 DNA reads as TGTGCCAGCAGTTTATCTGGGACTAGCGGGGCGGGACAGTTCTTC. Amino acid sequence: CASSLSGTSGAGQFF.

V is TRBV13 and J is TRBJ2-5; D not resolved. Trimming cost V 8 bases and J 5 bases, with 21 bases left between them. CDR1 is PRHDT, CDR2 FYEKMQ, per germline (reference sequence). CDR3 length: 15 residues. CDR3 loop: CASAATRNGAETQYF. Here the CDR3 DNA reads TGTGCCAGCGCGGCGACCCGAAATGGTGCGGAGACCCAGTACTTC.

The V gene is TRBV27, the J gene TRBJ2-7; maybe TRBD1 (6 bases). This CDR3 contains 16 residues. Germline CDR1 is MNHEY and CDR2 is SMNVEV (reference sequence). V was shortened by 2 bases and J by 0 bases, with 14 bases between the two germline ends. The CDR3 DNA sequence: TGTGCCAGCAGTTTAGGCGTTGGGGGCGCCTCCTACGAGCAGTACTTC. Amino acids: CASSLGVGGASYEQYF.

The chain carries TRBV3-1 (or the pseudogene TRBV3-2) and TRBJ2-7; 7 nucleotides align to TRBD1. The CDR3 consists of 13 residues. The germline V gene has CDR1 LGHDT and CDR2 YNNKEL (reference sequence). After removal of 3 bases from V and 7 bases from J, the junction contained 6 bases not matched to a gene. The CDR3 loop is CASSQLQGMEQYF. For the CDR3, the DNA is TGTGCCAGCAGCCAGCTACAGGGGATGGAGCAGTACTTC.

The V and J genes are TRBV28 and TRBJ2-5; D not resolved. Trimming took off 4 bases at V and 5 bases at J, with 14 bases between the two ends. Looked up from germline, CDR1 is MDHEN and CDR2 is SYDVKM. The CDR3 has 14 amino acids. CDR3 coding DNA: TGTGCCAGCAGTTCGTCCACCCCCCGGGAGACCCAGTACTTC. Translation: CASSSSTPRETQYF.

CDR3 protein: CSASGSAGQFF. DNA for the CDR3: TGCAGTGCTAGCGGGAGTGCGGGGCAGTTCTTC. The chain has TRBV20-1 and TRBJ2-1; TRBD2 might be the D (6 bases). Trimming pared 3 bases from V and 12 bases from J, leaving 12 bases between. This CDR3 region has 11 residues. CDR1 is DFQATT, CDR2 SNEGSKA, per germline (reference sequence).

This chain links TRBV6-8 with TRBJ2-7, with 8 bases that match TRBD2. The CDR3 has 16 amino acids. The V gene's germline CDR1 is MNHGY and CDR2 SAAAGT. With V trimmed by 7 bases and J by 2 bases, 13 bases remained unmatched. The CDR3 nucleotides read TGTGCCAGCACTCCCCGTGCGAGTAGCGGGACCTACGAGCAGTACGTC. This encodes CASTPRASSGTYEQYV.

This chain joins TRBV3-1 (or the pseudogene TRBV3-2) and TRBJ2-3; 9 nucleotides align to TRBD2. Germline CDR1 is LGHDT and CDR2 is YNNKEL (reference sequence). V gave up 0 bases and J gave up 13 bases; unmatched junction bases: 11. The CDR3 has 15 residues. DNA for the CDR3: TGTGCCAGCAGCCAAGAGGCAGCGGGGGGCTCCCCGGAGTATTTT. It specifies CASSQEAAGGSPEYF.

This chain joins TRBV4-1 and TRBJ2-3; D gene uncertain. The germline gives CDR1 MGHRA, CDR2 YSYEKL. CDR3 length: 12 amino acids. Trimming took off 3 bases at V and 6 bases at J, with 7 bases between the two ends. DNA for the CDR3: TGCGCCAGCAGCCAGGTCGCGGATACGCAGTATTTT. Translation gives CASSQVADTQYF.

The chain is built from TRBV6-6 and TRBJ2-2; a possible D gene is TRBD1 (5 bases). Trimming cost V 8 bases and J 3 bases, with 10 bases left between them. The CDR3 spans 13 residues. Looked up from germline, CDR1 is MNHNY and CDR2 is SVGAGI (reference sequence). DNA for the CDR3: TGTGCCAGCCACAGGCAAGACACCGGGGAGCTGTTTTTT. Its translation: CASHRQDTGELFF.

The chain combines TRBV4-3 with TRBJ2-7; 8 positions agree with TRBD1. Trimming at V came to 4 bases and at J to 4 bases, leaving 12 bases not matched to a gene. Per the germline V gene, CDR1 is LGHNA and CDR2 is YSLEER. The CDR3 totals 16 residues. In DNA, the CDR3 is TGCGCCAGCAGCCGGACCGGGCCGGGACAGGCGTACGAGCAGTACTTC. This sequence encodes CASSRTGPGQAYEQYF.

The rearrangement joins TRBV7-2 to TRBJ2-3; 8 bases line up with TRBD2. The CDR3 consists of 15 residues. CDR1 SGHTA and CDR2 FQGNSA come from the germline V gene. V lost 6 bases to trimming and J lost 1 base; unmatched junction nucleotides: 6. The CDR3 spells CASRYSGSRTDTQYF. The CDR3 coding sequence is TGTGCCAGCAGATACAGCGGGAGTCGCACAGATACGCAGTATTTT.

CDR3: CASSLETVSGGYTF. The CDR3 DNA reads as TGCGCCAGCAGCTTGGAGACAGTGTCGGGTGGCTACACCTTC. V gene TRBV5-1 combines with J gene TRBJ1-2; TRBD1 is a possible D gene (5 bases). The CDR3 totals 14 residues. Trimming cost V 0 bases and J 7 bases, with 13 bases left between them. In germline, CDR1 is SGHRS, CDR2 YFSETQ.

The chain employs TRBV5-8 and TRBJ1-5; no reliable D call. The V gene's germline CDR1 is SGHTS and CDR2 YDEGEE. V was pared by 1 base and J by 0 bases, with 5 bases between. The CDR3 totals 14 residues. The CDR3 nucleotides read TGTGCCAGCAGCTTGTTCGGTAGCAATCAGCCCCAGCATTTT. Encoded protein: CASSLFGSNQPQHF.